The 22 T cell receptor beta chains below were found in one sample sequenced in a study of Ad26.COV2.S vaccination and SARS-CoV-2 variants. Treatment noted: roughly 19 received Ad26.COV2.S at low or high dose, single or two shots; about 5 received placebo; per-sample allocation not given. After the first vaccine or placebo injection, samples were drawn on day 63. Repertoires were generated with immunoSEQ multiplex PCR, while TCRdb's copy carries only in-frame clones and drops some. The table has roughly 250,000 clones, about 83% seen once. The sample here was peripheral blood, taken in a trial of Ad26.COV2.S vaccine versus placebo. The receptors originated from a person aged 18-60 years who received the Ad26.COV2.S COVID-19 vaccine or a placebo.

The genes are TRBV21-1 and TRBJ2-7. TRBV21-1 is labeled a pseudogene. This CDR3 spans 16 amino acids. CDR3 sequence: CASSAPQARGGYEQYV. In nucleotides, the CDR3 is TGTGCCAGCAGCGCCCCTCAGGCCAGGGGAGGCTACGAGCAGTACGTC.

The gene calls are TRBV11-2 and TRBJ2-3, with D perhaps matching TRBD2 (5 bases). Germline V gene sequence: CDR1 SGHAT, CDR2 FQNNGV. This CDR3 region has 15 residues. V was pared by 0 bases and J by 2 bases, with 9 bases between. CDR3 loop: CASSLDGDYTDTQYF. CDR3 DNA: TGTGCCAGCAGCTTAGATGGTGACTACACAGATACGCAGTATTTT.

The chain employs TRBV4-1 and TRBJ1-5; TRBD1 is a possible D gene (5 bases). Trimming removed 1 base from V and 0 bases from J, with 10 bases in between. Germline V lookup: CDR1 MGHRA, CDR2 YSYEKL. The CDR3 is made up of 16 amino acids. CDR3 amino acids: CASSQGGSISNQPQHF. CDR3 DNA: TGCGCCAGCAGCCAAGGGGGGTCGATTAGCAATCAGCCCCAGCATTTT.

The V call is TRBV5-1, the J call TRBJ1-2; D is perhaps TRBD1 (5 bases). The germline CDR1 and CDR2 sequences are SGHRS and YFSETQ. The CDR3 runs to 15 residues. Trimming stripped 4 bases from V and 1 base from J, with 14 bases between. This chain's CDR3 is CASSPNPRVNYGYTF. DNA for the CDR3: TGCGCCAGCAGCCCAAACCCCAGGGTTAACTATGGCTACACCTTC.

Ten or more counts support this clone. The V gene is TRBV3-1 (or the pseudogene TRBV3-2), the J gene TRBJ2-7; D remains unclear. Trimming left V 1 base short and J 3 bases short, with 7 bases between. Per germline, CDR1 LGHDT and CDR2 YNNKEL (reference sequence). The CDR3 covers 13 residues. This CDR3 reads CASSQVWIYEQYV. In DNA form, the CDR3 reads TGTGCCAGCAGCCAAGTTTGGATCTACGAGCAGTACGTC.

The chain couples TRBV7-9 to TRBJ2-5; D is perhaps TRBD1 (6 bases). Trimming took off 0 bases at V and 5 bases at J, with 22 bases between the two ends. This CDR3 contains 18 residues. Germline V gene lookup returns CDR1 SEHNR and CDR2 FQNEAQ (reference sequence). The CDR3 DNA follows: TGTGCCAGCAGCTTAGCAACCTTTCTTCAGGGGATTCTGGAGACCCAGTACTTC. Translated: CASSLATFLQGILETQYF. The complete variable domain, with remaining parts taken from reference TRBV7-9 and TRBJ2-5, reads DTGVSQNPRHKITKRGQNVTFRCDPISEHNRLYWYRQTLGQGPEFLTYFQNEAQLEKSRLLSDRFSAERPKGSFSTLEIQRTEQGDSAMYLCASSLATFLQGILETQYFGPGTRLLVL.

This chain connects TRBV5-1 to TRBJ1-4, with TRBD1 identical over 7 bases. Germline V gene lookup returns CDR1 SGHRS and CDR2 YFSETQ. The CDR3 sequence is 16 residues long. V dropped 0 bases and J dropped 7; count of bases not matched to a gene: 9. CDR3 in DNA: TGCGCCAGCAGCTTGGTGGGAGGGGGCGCCGGTGAAAAACTGTTTTTT. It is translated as CASSLVGGGAGEKLFF.

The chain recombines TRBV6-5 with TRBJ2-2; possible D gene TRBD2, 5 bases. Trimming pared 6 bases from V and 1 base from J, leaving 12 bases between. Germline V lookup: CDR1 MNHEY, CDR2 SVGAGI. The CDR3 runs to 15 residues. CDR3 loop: CASSLQGLNTGELFF. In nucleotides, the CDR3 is TGTGCCAGCAGCCTTCAAGGACTGAACACCGGGGAGCTGTTTTTT.

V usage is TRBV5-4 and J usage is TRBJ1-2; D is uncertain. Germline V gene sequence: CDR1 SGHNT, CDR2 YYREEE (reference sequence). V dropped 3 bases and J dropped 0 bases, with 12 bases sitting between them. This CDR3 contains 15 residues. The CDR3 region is CASSSSVQANYGYTF. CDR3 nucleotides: TGTGCCAGCAGCTCAAGCGTCCAGGCTAACTATGGCTACACCTTC.

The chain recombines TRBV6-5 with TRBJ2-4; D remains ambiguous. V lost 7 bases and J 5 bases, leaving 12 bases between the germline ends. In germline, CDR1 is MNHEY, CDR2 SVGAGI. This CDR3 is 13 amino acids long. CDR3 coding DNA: TGTGCCAGCATTCGTACTGCCGAAAACATTCAGTACTTC. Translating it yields CASIRTAENIQYF.

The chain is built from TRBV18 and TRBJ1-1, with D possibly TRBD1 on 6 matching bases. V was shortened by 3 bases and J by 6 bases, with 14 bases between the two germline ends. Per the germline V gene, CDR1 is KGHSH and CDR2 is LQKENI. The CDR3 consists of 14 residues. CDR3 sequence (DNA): TGTGCCAGCTCACCCTCAGGCAGGGGAGCTGAAGCTTTCTTT. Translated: CASSPSGRGAEAFF.

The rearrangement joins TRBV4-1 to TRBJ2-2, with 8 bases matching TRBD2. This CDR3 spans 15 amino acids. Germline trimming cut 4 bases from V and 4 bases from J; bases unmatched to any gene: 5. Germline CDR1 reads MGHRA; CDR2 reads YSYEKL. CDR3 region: CASSPGLGITGELFF. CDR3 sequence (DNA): TGCGCCAGCAGCCCGGGACTAGGAATCACCGGGGAGCTGTTTTTT.

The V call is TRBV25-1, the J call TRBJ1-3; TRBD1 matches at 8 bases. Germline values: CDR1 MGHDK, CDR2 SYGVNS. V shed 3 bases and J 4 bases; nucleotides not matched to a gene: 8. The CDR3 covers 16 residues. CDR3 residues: CASSDPDRVGGNTIYF. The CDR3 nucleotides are TGTGCCAGCAGTGACCCGGACAGGGTTGGAGGAAACACCATATATTTT.

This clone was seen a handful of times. DNA of the CDR3: TGTGCCAGCAGTTACTCGGCAGAGCCGAGTGGGCAGTACTTC. Its translation is CASSYSAEPSGQYF. J is TRBJ2-7 and V is TRBV6-5; D is undetermined. V dropped 0 bases and J dropped 9 bases, with 15 bases sitting between them. This CDR3 contains 14 residues. The germline CDR1 and CDR2 sequences are MNHEY and SVGAGI.

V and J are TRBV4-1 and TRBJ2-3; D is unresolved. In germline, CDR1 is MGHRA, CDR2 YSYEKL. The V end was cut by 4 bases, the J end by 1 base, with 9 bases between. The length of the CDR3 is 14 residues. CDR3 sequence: CASSLAPGTDTQYF. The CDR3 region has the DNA TGCGCCAGCAGCCTGGCGCCTGGCACAGATACGCAGTATTTT.

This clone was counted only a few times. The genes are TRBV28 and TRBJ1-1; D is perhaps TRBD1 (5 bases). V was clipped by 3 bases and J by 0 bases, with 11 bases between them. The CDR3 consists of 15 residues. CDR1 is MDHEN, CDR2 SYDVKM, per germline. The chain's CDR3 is CASSFPREVNTEAFF. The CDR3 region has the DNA TGTGCCAGCAGTTTCCCCAGGGAGGTGAACACTGAAGCTTTCTTT.

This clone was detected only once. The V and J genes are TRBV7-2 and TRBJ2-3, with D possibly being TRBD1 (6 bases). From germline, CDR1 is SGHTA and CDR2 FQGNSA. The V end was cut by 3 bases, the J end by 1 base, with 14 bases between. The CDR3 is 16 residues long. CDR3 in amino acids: CASSLGNREGTDTQYF. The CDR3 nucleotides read TGTGCCAGCAGCTTGGGGAACAGGGAAGGCACAGATACGCAGTATTTT. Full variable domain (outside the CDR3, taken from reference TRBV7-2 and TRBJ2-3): GAGVSQSPSNKVTEKGKDVELRCDPISGHTALYWYRQSLGQGLEFLIYFQGNSAPDKSGLPSDRFSAERTGGSVSTLTIQRTQQEDSAVYLCASSLGNREGTDTQYFGPGTRLTVL.

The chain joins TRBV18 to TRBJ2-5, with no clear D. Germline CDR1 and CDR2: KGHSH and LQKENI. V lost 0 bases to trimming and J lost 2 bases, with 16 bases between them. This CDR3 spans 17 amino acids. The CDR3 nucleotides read TGTGCCAGCTCACCACCAATCCCTCATAAAAAACAAGAGACCCAGTACTTC. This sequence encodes CASSPPIPHKKQETQYF. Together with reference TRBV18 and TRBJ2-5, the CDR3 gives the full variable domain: NAGVMQNPRHLVRRRGQEARLRCSPMKGHSHVYWYRQLPEEGLKFMVYLQKENIIDESGMPKERFSAEFPKEGPSILRIQQVVRGDSAAYFCASSPPIPHKKQETQYFGPGTRLLVL.

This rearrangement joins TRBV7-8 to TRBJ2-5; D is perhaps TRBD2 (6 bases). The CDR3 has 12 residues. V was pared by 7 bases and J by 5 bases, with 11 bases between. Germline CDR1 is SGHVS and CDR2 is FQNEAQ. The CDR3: CASTGLGETQYF. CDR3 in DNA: TGTGCCAGCACGGGACTTGGGGAGACCCAGTACTTC.

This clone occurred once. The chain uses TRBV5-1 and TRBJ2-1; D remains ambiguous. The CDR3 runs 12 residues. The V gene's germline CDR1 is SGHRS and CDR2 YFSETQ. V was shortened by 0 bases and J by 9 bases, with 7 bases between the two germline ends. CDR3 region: CASSLEVGEQFF. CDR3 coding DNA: TGCGCCAGCAGCTTGGAGGTCGGTGAGCAGTTCTTC.

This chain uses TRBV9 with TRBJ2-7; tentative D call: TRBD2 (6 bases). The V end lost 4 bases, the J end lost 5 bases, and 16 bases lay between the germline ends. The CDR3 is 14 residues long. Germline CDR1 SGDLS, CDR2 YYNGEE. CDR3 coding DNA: TGTGCCAGCAGCCCCTCGGGGGAAGCGCACGAGCAGTACGTC. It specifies CASSPSGEAHEQYV.

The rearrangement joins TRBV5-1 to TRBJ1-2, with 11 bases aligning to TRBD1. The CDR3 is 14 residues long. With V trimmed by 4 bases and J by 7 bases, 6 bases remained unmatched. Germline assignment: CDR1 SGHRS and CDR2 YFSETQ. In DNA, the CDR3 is TGCGCCAGCAGCACCGGACAGGGGGCAATTGGCTACACCTTC. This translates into CASSTGQGAIGYTF.